The clone carrying this T cell receptor (beta chain) appeared a few times. The antigen remains undetermined. Donors had nominal health at sampling but likely had unrecorded immune exposures. The sample originates from a study of cytomegalovirus exposure and HLA in healthy donors. Study details: T cells numbering around 200 million yielded some 110 million unique TCR beta sequences in an earlier analysis. Within the Caucasian-associated ancestry cluster were around 81% of the 350 to 400 genotyped donors.

With 5 bases clipped from V and 5 bases from J, the junction kept 4 bases outside the gene matches. CDR1 and CDR2 (germline): SGHVS, FQNEAQ. The CDR3 is 15 amino acids. 60 Vbeta and 13 Jbeta primers were used in PCR. TCRdb's table, derived via immunoSEQ multiplex PCR, lists solely in-frame clones and lacks some. The sample lists approximately 190,000 clones, approximately 70% occurring once. General study results and limits: HLA allele associations emerged for under 20,000 TCR beta sequences in a later analysis, at 0.05 false discovery rate.

The sequence came from a man aged 40-49 years in good health and CMV-seropositive. V usage is TRBV7-8 and J usage is TRBJ2-1; 12 bases map to TRBD2. Sequencing was done on a sample of PBMCs. CDR3 amino acids: CASSLLAGGDNEQFF. For the CDR3, the DNA is TGTGCCAGCAGCCTGCTAGCGGGGGGGGACAATGAGCAGTTCTTC.